This T cell receptor (beta chain) stems from a study of T cell responses to AZD1222 COVID-19 vaccine. A remark on this clone: Antigen unknown.

This CDR3 is built from 16 residues. The ends lost 6 bases at V and 7 bases at J; junction bases unmatched: 14. The germline V gene encodes CDR1 KGHDR and CDR2 SFDVKD. The study's findings and limits: Seropositive status at baseline applied to only a handful of AZD1222 recipients. Spike-specific TCR breadth and depth grew following two AZD1222 doses. The peak T cell response came first, and repertoires were sampled only after it.

Method: immunoSEQ multiplex PCR; TCRdb's copy keeps in-frame clones and lacks some. The repertoire holds about 150,000 clones, with 75% to 95% as singletons. Sequenced here: peripheral blood, sampled on day 0 of AZD1222 vaccination. The sequence derives from an adult in good health. The chain carries TRBV24-1 and TRBJ2-1, with 7 bases lining up with TRBD1. The CDR3: CATSRDSGQRTNEQFF. In DNA, the CDR3 is TGTGCCACCAGTAGGGATTCGGGACAGAGGACAAATGAGCAGTTCTTC.